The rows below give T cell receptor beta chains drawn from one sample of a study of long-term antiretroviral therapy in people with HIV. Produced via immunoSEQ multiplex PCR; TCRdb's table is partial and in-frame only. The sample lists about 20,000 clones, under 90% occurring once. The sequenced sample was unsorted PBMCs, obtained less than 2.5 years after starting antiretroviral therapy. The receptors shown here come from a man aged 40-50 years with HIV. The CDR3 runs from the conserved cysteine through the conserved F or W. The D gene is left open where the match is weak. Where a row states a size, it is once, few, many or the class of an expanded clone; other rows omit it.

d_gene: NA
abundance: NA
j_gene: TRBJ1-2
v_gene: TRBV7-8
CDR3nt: TGTGCCAGCAGCTTAGCGCAAGGCACTACACACTATGGCTACACCTTC
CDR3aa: CASSLAQGTTHYGYTF

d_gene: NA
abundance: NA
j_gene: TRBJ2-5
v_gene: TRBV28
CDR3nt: TGTGCCAGCAGTTTGGGGCAAGGGGAGACCCAGTACTTC
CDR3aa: CASSLGQGETQYF

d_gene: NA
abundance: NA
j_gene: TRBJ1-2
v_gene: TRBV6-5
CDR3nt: TGTGCCAGCAGTACGGGTTCGAACTATGGCTACACCTTC
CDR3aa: CASSTGSNYGYTF

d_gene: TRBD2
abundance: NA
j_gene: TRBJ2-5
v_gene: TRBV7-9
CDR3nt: TGTGCCAGCAGCTTCCCCACTAGCGGGCAACAGACCCAGTACTTC
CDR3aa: CASSFPTSGQQTQYF

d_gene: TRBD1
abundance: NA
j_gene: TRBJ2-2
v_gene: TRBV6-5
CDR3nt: TGTGCCAGCAGCCCGACAGGGGGGACCGGGGAGCTGTTTTTT
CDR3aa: CASSPTGGTGELFF

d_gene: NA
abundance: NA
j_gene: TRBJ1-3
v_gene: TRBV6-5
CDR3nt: TGTGCCAGCAGCCCCGGACCATTCGGAAACACCATATATTTT
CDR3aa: CASSPGPFGNTIYF

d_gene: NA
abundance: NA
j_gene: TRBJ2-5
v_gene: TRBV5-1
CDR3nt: TGCGCCAGCAGCTTGGCGGGTCAACCTCAAGAGACCCAGTACTTC
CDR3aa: CASSLAGQPQETQYF

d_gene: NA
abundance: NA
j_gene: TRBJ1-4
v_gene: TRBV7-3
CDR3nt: TGTGCCAGCAGCTTAAACAGGGTCGACGAAAAACTGTTTTTT
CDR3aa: CASSLNRVDEKLFF

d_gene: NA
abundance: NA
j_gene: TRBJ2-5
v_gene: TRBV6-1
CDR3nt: TGTGCCAGCAGTGAAGCGGGGGCGGGGACCCAGTACTTC
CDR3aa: CASSEAGAGTQYF

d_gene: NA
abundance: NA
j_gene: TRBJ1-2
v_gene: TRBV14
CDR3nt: TGTGCCAGCAGCCAAGACAGGGCCTATGGCTACACCTTC
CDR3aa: CASSQDRAYGYTF

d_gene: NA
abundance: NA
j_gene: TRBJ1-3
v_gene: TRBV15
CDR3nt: TGTGCCACCAGCAGAGTTGGGACTGGAAACACCATATATTTT
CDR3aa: CATSRVGTGNTIYF

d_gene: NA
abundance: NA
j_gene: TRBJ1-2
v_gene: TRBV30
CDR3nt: TGTGCCAGCGCGGGGCTCAGCTATGGCTACACCTTC
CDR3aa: CASAGLSYGYTF

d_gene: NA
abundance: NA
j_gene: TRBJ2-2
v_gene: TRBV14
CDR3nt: TGTGCCAGCAGCCAAGATCTGGGATCCGGGGAGCTGTTTTTT
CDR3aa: CASSQDLGSGELFF

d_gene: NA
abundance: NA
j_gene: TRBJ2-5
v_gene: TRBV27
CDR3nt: TGTGCCAGCAGTTTATTAATCGGGGCTACGGAGACCCAGTACTTC
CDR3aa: CASSLLIGATETQYF

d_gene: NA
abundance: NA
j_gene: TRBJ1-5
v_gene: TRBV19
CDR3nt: TGTGCCAGTAGCCCCGCCCTCAGCAATCAGCCCCAGCATTTT
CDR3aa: CASSPALSNQPQHF

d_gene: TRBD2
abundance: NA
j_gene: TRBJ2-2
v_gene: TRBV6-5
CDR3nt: TGTGCCAGCAGGGGTAGCGGGAGATCCGGGGAGCTGTTTTTT
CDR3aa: CASRGSGRSGELFF

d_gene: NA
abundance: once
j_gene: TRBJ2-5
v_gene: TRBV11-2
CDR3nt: TGTGCCAGCAGCTTCCCAGAGGAGGGGGGGGAGACCCAGTACTTC
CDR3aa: CASSFPEEGGETQYF

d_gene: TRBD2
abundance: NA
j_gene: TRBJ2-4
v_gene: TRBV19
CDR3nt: TGTGCCAGTAGTCTAGCGGGGCTAGCCAAAAACATTCAGTACTTC
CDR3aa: CASSLAGLAKNIQYF

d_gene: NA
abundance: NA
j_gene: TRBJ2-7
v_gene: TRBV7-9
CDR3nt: TGTGCCAGCAGCACCCCGGGACATCCCTACGAGCAGTACTTC
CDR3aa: CASSTPGHPYEQYF

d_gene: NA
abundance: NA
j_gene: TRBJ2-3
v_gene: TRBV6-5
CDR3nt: TGTGCCAGCAGGCTTAGCGGAACTAGCACAGATACGCAGTATTTT
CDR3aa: CASRLSGTSTDTQYF

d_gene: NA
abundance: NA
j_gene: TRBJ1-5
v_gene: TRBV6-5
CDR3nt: TGTGCCAGCAGTGGGGGCGGGCCCCAGCATTTT
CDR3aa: CASSGGGPQHF

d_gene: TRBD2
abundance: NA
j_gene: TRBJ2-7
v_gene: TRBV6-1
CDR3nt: TGTGCCAGCAGTGAATCCCAGGGACTAGCGGAGGCCTCCTCCTACGAGCAGTACTTC
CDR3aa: CASSESQGLAEASSYEQYF

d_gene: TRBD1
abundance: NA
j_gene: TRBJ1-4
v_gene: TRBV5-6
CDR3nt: TGTGCCAGCAGTCGGGACAGGGCCACTGCAACTAATGAAAAACTGTTTTTT
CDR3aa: CASSRDRATATNEKLFF

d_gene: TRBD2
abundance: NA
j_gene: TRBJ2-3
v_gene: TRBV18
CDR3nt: TGTGCCAGCTCACCACTCGGGGGGGCCGGGGATACGCAGTATTTT
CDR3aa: CASSPLGGAGDTQYF

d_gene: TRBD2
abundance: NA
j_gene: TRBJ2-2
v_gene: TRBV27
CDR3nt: TGTGCCAGCAGTTTCGGCCTAGCGGGTACCATGGACACCGGGGAGCTGTTTTTT
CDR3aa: CASSFGLAGTMDTGELFF

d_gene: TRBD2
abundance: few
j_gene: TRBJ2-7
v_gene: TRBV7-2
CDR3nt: TGTGCCAGCATCAAGGAACTAGCGGGGAACTACGAGCAGTACTTC
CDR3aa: CASIKELAGNYEQYF

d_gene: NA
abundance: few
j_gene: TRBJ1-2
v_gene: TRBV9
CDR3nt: TGTGCCAGCAGCGTAGAAGGCGAGCGGGGCTACACCTTC
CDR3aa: CASSVEGERGYTF

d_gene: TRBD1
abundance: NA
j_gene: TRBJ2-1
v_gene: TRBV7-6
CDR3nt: TGTGCCAGCAGCTTAGAAATCAGGGGGTCAGACAATGAGCAGTTCTTC
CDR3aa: CASSLEIRGSDNEQFF

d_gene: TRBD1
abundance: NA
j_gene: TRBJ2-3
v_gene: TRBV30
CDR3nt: TGTGCATACAGGGGGGAGGCGGCAGATACGCAGTATTTT
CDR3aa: CAYRGEAADTQYF

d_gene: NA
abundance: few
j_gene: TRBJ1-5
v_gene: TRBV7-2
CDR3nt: TGTGCCAGCAGCTTAGGTCTAGAGAATCAGCCCCAGCATTTT
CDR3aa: CASSLGLENQPQHF

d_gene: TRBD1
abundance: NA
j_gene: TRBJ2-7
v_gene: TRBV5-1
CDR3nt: TGCGCCAGCAGCTTGGAGGGACAGGGGGACCACGAGCAGTACTTC
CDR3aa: CASSLEGQGDHEQYF

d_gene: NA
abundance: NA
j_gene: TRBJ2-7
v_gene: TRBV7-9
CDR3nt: TGTGCCAGCGAGGGGGTCTCCTACGAGCAGTACTTC
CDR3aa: CASEGVSYEQYF

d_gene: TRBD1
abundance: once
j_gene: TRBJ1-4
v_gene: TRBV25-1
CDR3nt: TGTGCCAGCAGTGAGACAGGGGGCGCGACTAATGAAAAACTGTTTTTT
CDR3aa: CASSETGGATNEKLFF

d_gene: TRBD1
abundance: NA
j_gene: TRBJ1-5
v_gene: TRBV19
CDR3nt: TGTGCCAGCTCACTCGACAGGGGCAATCAGCCCCAGCATTTT
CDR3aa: CASSLDRGNQPQHF

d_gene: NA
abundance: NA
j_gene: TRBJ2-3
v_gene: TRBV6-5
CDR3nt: TGTGCCAGCGGGGGAACCCTTGCTAGCACAGATACGCAGTATTTT
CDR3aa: CASGGTLASTDTQYF